The 32 T cell receptor beta chains reported below all come from one sample, sequenced in a study of Graves' ophthalmopathy and Graves' hyperthyroidism (dated by TCRdb to the late 2010s). Sequencing was carried out with an Illumina HiSeq 2000. For repertoire sequencing, TCR beta CDR3 regions were amplified from RNA transcripts. A first-round RT-PCR used HTBI primers with the Qiagen OneStep RT-PCR kit, followed by a second-round multiplex PCR, size selection and purification. TCRdb took the public reads, trimmed them with fastp at Q25, ran MiXCR for clone calling and kept in-frame beta chains. One record per CDR3 amino acid sequence lists the most common genes and DNA. The sample profile shows approximately 640,000 distinct CDR3 sequences; approximately 39% of them were found once. 2.5% to 3.5% of the sample rests with the top ten. The sequencing input was peripheral blood. These receptors were obtained from an adult man with Graves' ophthalmopathy.

The rearrangement links TRBV27 to TRBJ2-5; D unclear. V lost 5 bases to trimming and J lost 0 bases, with 10 bases between them. Per the germline V gene, CDR1 is MNHEY and CDR2 is SMNVEV (reference sequence). The CDR3 has 14 amino acids. The CDR3 nucleotides are TGTGCCAGCAGTCCTTCTTGGTACCAAGAGACCCAGTACTTC. Translated: CASSPSWYQETQYF.

This clonotype occurred many times. CDR3 region: CASSLARDRYSGNTIYF. The DNA for the CDR3 is TGTGCCAGCAGTTTAGCGCGGGACAGATATTCTGGAAACACCATATATTTT. This chain connects TRBV12-3 or TRBV12-4 to TRBJ1-3; 7 bases fit TRBD1. J was trimmed by 1 base and V by 0 bases; bases with no gene match: 6. The CDR3 has 17 residues.

This clonotype was observed a few times. The chain couples TRBV2 to TRBJ2-2, with 7 bases that match TRBD1. Germline lookup yields CDR1 SNHLY and CDR2 FYNNEI. V gave up 3 bases and J gave up 0 bases; unmatched junction bases: 1. This CDR3 region has 15 residues. CDR3 bases: TGTGCCAGCAGTGAGACAGGGACGAACACCGGGGAGCTGTTTTTT. This codes for CASSETGTNTGELFF.

The V call is TRBV20-1, the J call TRBJ2-3, with TRBD1 as a possible D gene (5 bases). The CDR3 consists of 13 residues. Looked up from germline, CDR1 is DFQATT and CDR2 is SNEGSKA (reference sequence). V shed 3 bases and J shed 0 bases, with 7 bases lying between them. CDR3 sequence reads: CSASRVSTDTQYF. CDR3 in DNA: TGCAGTGCTAGCAGGGTTAGCACAGATACGCAGTATTTT.

This CDR3 is CASRLRDEQYF. In DNA form, the CDR3 reads TGTGCCAGCAGACTAAGGGACGAGCAGTACTTC. The J gene is TRBJ2-7, the V gene TRBV6-5, with no clear D. CDR3 length: 11 residues. V lost 6 bases and J lost 5, with 8 bases in between. In germline, CDR1 is MNHEY, CDR2 SVGAGI.

The chain joins TRBV12-5 to TRBJ1-5; 8 bases map to TRBD1. The V gene end was trimmed by 6 bases and the J gene end by 4 bases; junction bases not matched to a gene: 8. This CDR3 contains 15 residues. The germline CDR1 and CDR2 sequences are LGHNT and FRNRAP. CDR3 in amino acids: CASGMGQVENQPQHF. The CDR3 DNA is TGTGCTAGTGGGATGGGACAGGTGGAAAATCAGCCCCAGCATTTT.

This clonotype turned up a few times. This sequence joins TRBV24-1 and TRBJ2-3; D may be TRBD2 (6 bases). V was trimmed by 4 bases and J by 3 bases, leaving 16 bases between them. This CDR3 spans 16 amino acids. Germline lookup yields CDR1 KGHDR and CDR2 SFDVKD. DNA for the CDR3: TGTGCCACCAGTGACTATAGCGGTCAAGGGACAGATACGCAGTATTTT. This sequence encodes CATSDYSGQGTDTQYF.

This clonotype was seen once. The chain has TRBV2 and TRBJ2-7; 11 nucleotides match TRBD1. Germline trimming cut 6 bases from V and 7 bases from J; bases unmatched to any gene: 8. This CDR3 is built from 14 residues. Germline V lookup: CDR1 SNHLY, CDR2 FYNNEI. CDR3 in amino acids: CASRDWTGGGEQYF. In nucleotides, the CDR3 is TGTGCCAGCAGGGACTGGACAGGGGGCGGTGAGCAGTACTTC. The whole variable domain, filled in from reference TRBV2 and TRBJ2-7, reads EPEVTQTPSHQVTQMGQEVILRCVPISNHLYFYWYRQILGQKVEFLVSFYNNEISEKSEIFDDQFSVERPDGSNFTLKIRSTKLEDSAMYFCASRDWTGGGEQYFGPGTRLTVT.

The chain is built from TRBV29-1 and TRBJ1-6; D is ambiguous. V lost 2 bases and J 6 bases, leaving 17 bases between the germline ends. Germline V gene sequence: CDR1 SQVTM, CDR2 ANQGSEA. The CDR3 runs 16 residues. The CDR3 reads CSVETPFSSSNSPLHF. DNA for the CDR3: TGCAGCGTTGAAACACCGTTTAGCTCCAGTAATTCACCCCTCCACTTT. Full variable domain (missing parts from reference TRBV29-1 and TRBJ1-6): SAVISQKPSRDICQRGTSLTIQCQVDSQVTMMFWYRQQPGQSLTLIATANQGSEATYESGFVIDKFPISRPNLTFSTLTVSNMSPEDSSIYLCSVETPFSSSNSPLHFGNGTRLTVT.

Many counts were recorded for this clonotype. The chain employs TRBV2 and TRBJ2-7, with D tentatively TRBD1 (6 bases). Germline V gene lookup returns CDR1 SNHLY and CDR2 FYNNEI. Trimming pared 6 bases from V and 3 bases from J, leaving 12 bases between. The CDR3 has 13 residues. The CDR3 sequence: CASRVGQHYEQYF. CDR3 DNA: TGTGCCAGCAGGGTAGGACAGCACTACGAGCAGTACTTC. The whole variable domain, filled in from reference TRBV2 and TRBJ2-7, reads EPEVTQTPSHQVTQMGQEVILRCVPISNHLYFYWYRQILGQKVEFLVSFYNNEISEKSEIFDDQFSVERPDGSNFTLKIRSTKLEDSAMYFCASRVGQHYEQYFGPGTRLTVT.

Only one count was recorded for this clonotype. One end of the junction does not line up with germline, which may come from a read error. The chain couples TRBV5-1 to TRBJ2-5; 14 bases are a match to TRBD2. CDR1 and CDR2 (germline): SGHRS, YFSETQ. The CDR3 runs 17 residues. The CDR3 DNA reads TGTGCCAGCAGCCAAGGGACTAGCGGGAGAGAGAGAGAGACCCAGTACTTC. Translation gives CASSQGTSGRERETQYF.

This clonotype showed up many times. The chain recombines TRBV7-9 with TRBJ2-3; 9 positions agree with TRBD2. The ends lost 5 bases at V and 0 bases at J; junction bases unmatched: 6. The CDR3 totals 16 residues. Germline V CDR1 and CDR2: SEHNR, FQNEAQ (reference sequence). This chain's CDR3 is CASSPRLAESTDTQYF. The CDR3 DNA reads TGTGCCAGCAGCCCAAGACTAGCGGAAAGCACAGATACGCAGTATTTT.

This clonotype was seen many times. This sequence joins TRBV7-9 and TRBJ1-5; TRBD1 matches 10 bases. CDR1 and CDR2 (germline): SEHNR, FQNEAQ (reference sequence). The CDR3 consists of 15 residues. J lost 5 bases, V lost 3 bases, and 4 bases had no gene match. The chain's CDR3 is CASSFDGTGDQPQHF. The DNA for the CDR3 is TGTGCCAGCAGCTTCGACGGGACAGGGGATCAGCCCCAGCATTTT.

This CDR3 reads CASSLSYRSSYNSPLHF. The CDR3 DNA is TGTGCCAGCAGTTTATCTTACAGGAGCTCCTATAATTCACCCCTCCACTTT. The chain has TRBV27 and TRBJ1-6, with D tentatively TRBD1 (5 bases). The V end was cut by 0 bases, the J end by 0 bases, with 9 bases between. Germline V gene data show CDR1 as MNHEY and CDR2 as SMNVEV (reference sequence). CDR3 length equals 17 residues.

This clonotype was counted only a few times. The chain's CDR3 is CASSPWGDTQYF. CDR3 nucleotide sequence: TGTGCCAGCAGCCCGTGGGGGGATACGCAGTATTTT. V gene TRBV7-9 combines with J gene TRBJ2-3; either TRBD1 or TRBD2 may fit D (5 bases each). Trimming took off 5 bases at V and 6 bases at J, with 9 bases between the two ends. CDR3 length: 12 amino acids. Germline V lookup: CDR1 SEHNR, CDR2 FQNEAQ (reference sequence).

The chain carries TRBV7-9 and TRBJ2-3; TRBD1 might be the D (6 bases). Per germline, CDR1 SEHNR and CDR2 FQNEAQ (reference sequence). This CDR3 has 15 residues. Trimming left V 6 bases short and J 2 bases short, with 15 bases between. The CDR3 region has the DNA TGTGCCAGCAGATCCCAACAGGGCAACACAGATACGCAGTATTTT. Its protein is CASRSQQGNTDTQYF.

This sequence joins TRBV7-9 and TRBJ2-3; D gene uncertain. The V end lost 1 base, the J end lost 2 bases, and 10 bases lay between the germline ends. CDR1 is SEHNR and CDR2 is FQNEAQ in the germline V gene (reference sequence). The CDR3 is made up of 15 amino acids. CDR3 protein: CASSLVETPTDTQYF. CDR3 sequence (DNA): TGTGCCAGCAGCTTAGTAGAGACGCCCACAGATACGCAGTATTTT.

This clonotype has only one observation. One end of the junction does not line up with germline, which may come from a read error. The V call is TRBV29-1, the J call TRBJ1-2; 9 positions agree with TRBD1. Germline V gives CDR1 SQVTM, CDR2 ANQGSEA. The CDR3 consists of 14 residues. The CDR3 region has the DNA TGCAGCGTTGGAGCCGACAGGGGGAACTTTGGCTACACCTTC. It encodes CSVGADRGNFGYTF. Full variable domain (missing parts from reference TRBV29-1 and TRBJ1-2): SAVISQKPSRDICQRGTSLTIQCQVDSQVTMMFWYRQQPGQSLTLIATANQGSEATYESGFVIDKFPISRPNLTFSTLTVSNMSPEDSSIYLCSVGADRGNFGYTFGSGTRLTVV.

This clonotype was detected once. The chain combines TRBV10-3 with TRBJ1-6; TRBD1 is a possible D gene (6 bases). CDR1 ENHRY and CDR2 SYGVKD come from the germline V gene. The CDR3 is 14 residues long. CDR3 amino acids: CARDHGGGPNTLHF. CDR3 in DNA: TGTGCTAGAGATCACGGCGGGGGCCCAAATACCCTCCACTTT.

In this sample, this clonotype turned up many times. This rearrangement joins TRBV12-3 or TRBV12-4 to TRBJ1-1, with D hard to call. The CDR3 extends over 12 amino acids. V gave up 6 bases and J gave up 4 bases, with 9 bases separating them. CDR3 in DNA: TGTGCCAGCAGACCAAAGTCCACTGAAGCTTTCTTT. Amino acids: CASRPKSTEAFF.

This clonotype was detected ten times or more. The rearrangement links TRBV15 to TRBJ1-5, with D hard to call. Trimming removed 6 bases at V and 0 bases at J, with 9 bases between. The CDR3 extends over 14 amino acids. Germline V lookup: CDR1 LNHNV, CDR2 YYDKDF (reference sequence). In DNA, the CDR3 is TGTGCCACCAGGAAACCCTATAGCAATCAGCCCCAGCATTTT. Translating gives CATRKPYSNQPQHF.

At least ten counts were recorded for this clonotype. The CDR3: CASSDREKLFF. DNA for the CDR3: TGTGCCAGCAGTGACCGTGAAAAACTGTTTTTT. This chain links TRBV25-1 with TRBJ1-4; D not certain. Germline V gene sequence: CDR1 MGHDK, CDR2 SYGVNS. V lost 3 bases, J lost 7 bases, and 3 bases lay in between. This CDR3 has 11 residues. Using reference TRBV25-1 and TRBJ1-4 for the parts outside the CDR3, the full variable domain is EADIYQTPRYLVIGTGKKITLECSQTMGHDKMYWYQQDPGMELHLIHYSYGVNSTEKGDLSSESTVSRIRTEHFPLTLESARPSHTSQYLCASSDREKLFFGSGTQLSVL.

This clonotype showed up just a few times. This chain uses TRBV25-1 with TRBJ2-7; TRBD1 agrees at 7 bases. CDR1 MGHDK and CDR2 SYGVNS come from the germline V gene. CDR3 length: 15 amino acids. Trimming removed 6 bases from V and 2 bases from J; junction bases left unmatched: 10. CDR3 sequence (DNA): TGTGCCAGCAGCATAGCCGGGACAGTAACCTACGAGCAGTACTTC. This gives the protein CASSIAGTVTYEQYF.

Concerning this clonotype itself: A much larger clone lies one base from this, so it may be a read error. The V call is TRBV7-2, the J call TRBJ2-2, with D tentatively TRBD1 or TRBD2 (5 bases each). Germline-derived CDR1 and CDR2 are SGHTA and FQGNSA. The CDR3 loop spans 15 amino acids. The V gene lost 5 bases and the J gene lost 12 bases, with 22 bases spanning the gap. DNA of the CDR3: TGTGCCAGCAGCGGGGGACGTTTAGGGTATGGACAGCTGTTTTTT. This sequence encodes CASSGGRLGYGQLFF.

The rearrangement joins TRBV11-1 to TRBJ2-7, with a possible D match to TRBD1 (6 bases). CDR3 length equals 15 residues. Between the trimmed V and J ends, which lost 8 bases and 6 bases, there was a span of 23 bases. Germline lookup yields CDR1 SGHAT and CDR2 FQDESV (reference sequence). The CDR3 region is CASGGPGGVIPEQYF. The CDR3 coding sequence is TGTGCCAGCGGGGGACCTGGGGGCGTTATCCCCGAGCAGTACTTC.

This clonotype occurred a few times. This rearrangement joins TRBV7-4 to TRBJ1-4, with D possibly being TRBD1 (6 bases). Germline loops: CDR1 SGHVT, CDR2 SQSDAQ. The V end was cut by 5 bases, the J end by 4 bases, with 17 bases between. This CDR3 has 16 residues. CDR3 protein: CASSPQGGGLNEKLFF. The CDR3 coding sequence is TGTGCCAGCAGCCCCCAAGGCGGGGGCCTTAATGAAAAACTGTTTTTT.

This chain uses TRBV10-3 with TRBJ2-7; 8 positions match TRBD1. The DNA end is more similar to TRBJ2-1, so the J call may be wrong. Germline CDR1 is ENHRY and CDR2 is SYGVKD. The CDR3 contains 14 residues. This chain's CDR3 is CAISPDRERNEQFF. CDR3 nucleotide sequence: TGTGCCATCAGCCCGGACAGGGAGCGCAATGAGCAGTTCTTC.

This clonotype was counted ten times or more. The chain's CDR3 is CASSRLAAGANVLTF. The CDR3 DNA reads as TGTGCCAGCAGCAGACTCGCGGCTGGGGCCAACGTCCTGACTTTC. This chain uses TRBV7-9 with TRBJ2-6; D is unresolved. Germline CDR1 is SEHNR and CDR2 is FQNEAQ (reference sequence). V was shortened by 5 bases and J by 2 bases, with 10 bases between the two germline ends. The CDR3 runs 15 residues. Supplemented by reference TRBV7-9 and TRBJ2-6, the full variable domain reads DTGVSQNPRHKITKRGQNVTFRCDPISEHNRLYWYRQTLGQGPEFLTYFQNEAQLEKSRLLSDRFSAERPKGSFSTLEIQRTEQGDSAMYLCASSRLAAGANVLTFGAGSRLTVL.

This clonotype was counted many times. The rearrangement uses TRBV19 and TRBJ1-1; D unresolved. Trimming took 9 bases from V and 4 from J, leaving 15 bases between them. Germline CDR1 and CDR2: LNHDA and SQIVND (reference sequence). The length of the CDR3 is 13 residues. This CDR3 is CASKDPRGTEAFF. Written as DNA, the CDR3 is TGTGCCAGCAAGGACCCGAGAGGCACTGAAGCTTTCTTT.

This sequence joins TRBV3-1 and TRBJ2-5; possible D gene TRBD2, 5 bases. The CDR3 is 15 amino acids. Between the trimmed V and J ends, which lost 1 base and 1 base, there was a span of 10 bases. Germline V CDR1 and CDR2: LGHDT, YNNKEL (reference sequence). CDR3 sequence (DNA): TGTGCCAGCAGCCAAGGGGCTAGCTCCCAAGAGACCCAGTACTTC. Translated: CASSQGASSQETQYF.

The rearrangement uses TRBV11-2 and TRBJ1-6, with D tentatively TRBD1 (5 bases). The V and J ends lost 4 bases and 6 bases respectively, with 19 bases between them. In germline, CDR1 is SGHAT, CDR2 FQNNGV. The CDR3 has 17 amino acids. The CDR3 protein is CASSSYPGAGSNSPLHF. The CDR3 nucleotides read TGTGCCAGCAGCTCCTACCCCGGGGCAGGGTCTAATTCACCCCTCCACTTT.

The V call is TRBV7-8, the J call TRBJ1-4, with TRBD1 identical over 9 bases. V lost 4 bases to trimming and J lost 6 bases; unmatched junction nucleotides: 3. Germline CDR1 is SGHVS and CDR2 is FQNEAQ. CDR3 length: 14 residues. The CDR3 DNA is TGTGCCAGCAGCTCCGGACAGGGGCATGAAAAACTGTTTTTT. Its translation: CASSSGQGHEKLFF.